This T cell receptor (beta chain) was sequenced for a study of PD-L1 blockade in urothelial cancer. Overall study results and limits: Pretreatment peripheral blood TCR clonality that fell below the median predicted better survival among the patients studied.

Pretreatment and on-treatment blood mononuclear cell samples were taken, totaling between 1 and 8 time points per patient. Of note for this clone: Its antigen is unknown.

The protocol was immunoSEQ multiplex PCR, while the TCRdb copy is restricted to in-frame clones and leaves out a portion. Seen here are about 84,000 clones, 82% observed once, and the top ten hold more than 9%. The TCR comes from a man between 65 and 85 years old with urothelial cancer. The specimen was PBMCs, collected around atezolizumab (anti-PD-L1) treatment.

CDR3 nucleotides: TGTGCCAGTAGAGACAGGTCAGATAATTCACCCCTCCACTTT. Residues: CASRDRSDNSPLHF. The chain combines TRBV19 with TRBJ1-6, with D possibly TRBD1 on 6 matching bases. V lost 6 bases to trimming and J lost 5 bases, with 11 bases between them. Germline V gives CDR1 LNHDA, CDR2 SQIVND (reference sequence). The CDR3 extends over 14 amino acids.